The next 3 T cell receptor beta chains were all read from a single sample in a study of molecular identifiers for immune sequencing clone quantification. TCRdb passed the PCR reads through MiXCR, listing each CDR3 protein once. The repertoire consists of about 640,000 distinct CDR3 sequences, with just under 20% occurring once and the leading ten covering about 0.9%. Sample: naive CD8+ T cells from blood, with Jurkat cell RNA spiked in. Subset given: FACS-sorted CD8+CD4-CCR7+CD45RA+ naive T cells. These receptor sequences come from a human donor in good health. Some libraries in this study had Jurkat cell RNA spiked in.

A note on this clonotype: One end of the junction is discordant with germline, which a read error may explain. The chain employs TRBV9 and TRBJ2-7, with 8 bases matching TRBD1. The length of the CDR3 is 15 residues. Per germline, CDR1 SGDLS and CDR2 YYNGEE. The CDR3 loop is CASSPGQGPSYERYF. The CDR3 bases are TGTGCCAGCAGCCCCGGACAGGGTCCCTCCTACGAGCGGTACTTC.

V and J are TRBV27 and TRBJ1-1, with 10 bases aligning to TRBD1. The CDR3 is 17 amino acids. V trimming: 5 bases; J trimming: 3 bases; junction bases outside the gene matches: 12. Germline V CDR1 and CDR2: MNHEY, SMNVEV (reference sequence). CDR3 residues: CASSTRDRGYRDTEAFF. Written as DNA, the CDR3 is TGTGCCAGCAGTACCCGGGACAGGGGTTATCGTGACACTGAAGCTTTCTTT.

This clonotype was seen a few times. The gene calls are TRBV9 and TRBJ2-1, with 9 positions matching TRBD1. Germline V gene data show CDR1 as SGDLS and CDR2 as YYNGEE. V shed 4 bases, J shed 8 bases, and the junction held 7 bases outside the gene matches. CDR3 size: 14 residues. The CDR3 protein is CASSPGQGSYEQFF. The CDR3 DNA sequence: TGTGCCAGCAGCCCAGGACAGGGGTCGTATGAGCAGTTCTTC.